These 20 T cell receptor beta chains share one sample of origin, sequenced in a study of T cells in Graves' hyperthyroidism and ophthalmopathy (dated by TCRdb to the late 2010s). Library preparation employed multiplex PCR. Sequencing took place on an Illumina HiSeq 2000. The TCR beta CDR3 regions were amplified from RNA transcripts. The TCR CDR3 was subjected to a first round of RT-PCR using the HTBI primer set and the Qiagen OneStep RT-PCR kit. Using fastp trimming at Q25 and MiXCR clonotype assembly, TCRdb reanalyzed the public sequencing data and kept in-frame beta chains. Here each entry gathers all rows of one CDR3 protein and keeps the most common genes and DNA. The sample table holds some 760,000 distinct CDR3 sequences, of which approximately 14% were seen once. The biggest ten clones account for around 9.6% of the sample. Sequenced input: blood. These TCRs come from a woman younger than 30 with Graves' hyperthyroidism.

This clonotype was detected a few times. The chain joins TRBV7-9 to TRBJ2-1; 13 bases agree with TRBD2. V shed 1 base and J 7 bases; nucleotides not matched to a gene: 4. Germline lookup yields CDR1 SEHNR and CDR2 FQNEAQ (reference sequence). This CDR3 contains 16 residues. Here the CDR3 reads CASSLVLAGGRNEQFF. The CDR3 DNA reads TGTGCCAGCAGCTTAGTACTAGCGGGAGGGCGGAATGAGCAGTTCTTC.

This clonotype was recorded many times. The chain recombines TRBV5-1 with TRBJ2-3, with 7 bases matching TRBD2. Germline CDR1 and CDR2: SGHRS and YFSETQ. V lost 7 bases, J lost 3 bases, and 11 bases stayed unmatched. The CDR3 is made up of 15 amino acids. In DNA form, the CDR3 reads TGCGCCAGCGGTTACAGGATCGGGAGGACAGATACGCAGTATTTT. Its translation is CASGYRIGRTDTQYF.

This clonotype has a count of ten or more. The chain recombines TRBV7-9 with TRBJ2-1, with D hard to call. V lost 11 bases and J lost 8, with 13 bases in between. Looked up from germline, CDR1 is SEHNR and CDR2 is FQNEAQ (reference sequence). The CDR3 loop spans 11 amino acids. CDR3 amino acids: CAPEVVDEQFF. The CDR3 coding sequence is TGTGCCCCCGAGGTCGTGGATGAGCAGTTCTTC.

The chain has TRBV4-1 and TRBJ2-1; D may be TRBD2 (6 bases). Trimming cost V 1 base and J 15 bases, with 22 bases left between them. The CDR3 length is 15 residues. Per germline, CDR1 MGHRA and CDR2 YSYEKL. The CDR3 spells CASSQVDFGTSESFF. In DNA form, the CDR3 reads TGCGCCAGCAGCCAAGTGGATTTCGGGACTTCCGAGTCGTTCTTC.

The sample holds many counts of this clonotype. The V call is TRBV12-3 or TRBV12-4, the J call TRBJ1-1; TRBD1 matches at 9 bases. The length of the CDR3 is 15 residues. V gave up 6 bases and J gave up 4 bases; unmatched junction bases: 9. In DNA, the CDR3 is TGTGCCAGCAGCCCGAACAGGGGGCCGGGCACTGAAGCTTTCTTT. Protein product: CASSPNRGPGTEAFF.

To note about this clonotype: A much larger clone differs by one base, so this may be a read error. The CDR3 region has the DNA TGTGCCAGCAGCTTAGTTGTGGGAGGGAGCGAGCAGTACTTC. Translating it yields CASSLVVGGSEQYF. The chain carries TRBV7-9 and TRBJ2-7; 7 bases fit TRBD2. Germline CDR1 is SEHNR and CDR2 is FQNEAQ (reference sequence). Trimming at V came to 1 base and at J to 6 bases, leaving 6 bases not matched to a gene. The CDR3 loop spans 14 amino acids.

The sample holds many counts of this clonotype. The CDR3 sequence is CSARELARTEQFF. The CDR3, as DNA: TGCAGTGCTAGAGAACTAGCGCGTACTGAGCAGTTCTTC. This chain links TRBV20-1 with TRBJ2-1, with 7 positions matching TRBD2. Trimming at V came to 0 bases and at J to 9 bases, leaving 5 bases not matched to a gene. This CDR3 has 13 residues. The germline V gene has CDR1 DFQATT and CDR2 SNEGSKA (reference sequence).

This chain connects TRBV18 to TRBJ1-1; the match to TRBD1 covers 9 bases. V was pared by 2 bases and J by 1 base, with 2 bases of the junction left unmatched. CDR3 length: 15 residues. Germline V CDR1 and CDR2: KGHSH, LQKENI. CDR3 region: CASSPATGGNTEAFF. CDR3 nucleotide sequence: TGTGCCAGCTCACCAGCGACAGGGGGGAACACTGAAGCTTTCTTT.

This clonotype was detected many times. The CDR3 region is CASSLVGAGIRQPQHF. As DNA, the CDR3 is TGTGCCAGCAGCCTAGTGGGAGCCGGGATTCGGCAGCCCCAGCATTTT. The gene calls are TRBV7-2 and TRBJ1-5; D remains unclear. CDR1 is SGHTA, CDR2 FQGNSA, per germline. This CDR3 contains 16 residues. V lost 5 bases and J lost 7, with 21 bases in between. Using reference TRBV7-2 and TRBJ1-5 for the parts outside the CDR3, the full variable domain is GAGVSQSPSNKVTEKGKDVELRCDPISGHTALYWYRQSLGQGLEFLIYFQGNSAPDKSGLPSDRFSAERTGGSVSTLTIQRTQQEDSAVYLCASSLVGAGIRQPQHFGDGTRLSIL.

Points on this clonotype: One base away lies a much larger clone, so this may be a sequencing read error. The chain carries TRBV11-2 and TRBJ2-7; tentatively, D is TRBD1 or TRBD2 (7 bases each). The CDR3 has 14 amino acids. Germline CDR1 reads SGHAT; CDR2 reads FQNNGV. The CDR3 here is CASRLQGTTYEQCF. Written as DNA, the CDR3 is TGTGCCAGCAGATTACAGGGGACTACCTACGAGCAGTGCTTC.

This clonotype was observed at least ten times. V and J are TRBV6-1 and TRBJ1-1; possible D gene TRBD1, 6 bases. V was cut by 6 bases and J by 3 bases, with 14 bases left in between. The CDR3 has 14 residues. The germline V gene encodes CDR1 MNHNS and CDR2 SASEGT. For the CDR3, the DNA is TGTGCCAGCAGCCCCGCGGACAGCGACACTGAAGCTTTCTTT. Residues: CASSPADSDTEAFF.

This chain links TRBV5-1 with TRBJ1-1; 9 bases agree with TRBD1. CDR1 SGHRS and CDR2 YFSETQ come from the germline V gene. The J segment lost 1 base and the V segment lost 4 bases, leaving 5 bases of the junction unmatched. This CDR3 region has 15 residues. CDR3 bases: TGCGCCAGCAGCCAAAGGACAGGGGCGAACACTGAAGCTTTCTTT. Translation gives CASSQRTGANTEAFF. Filled out from reference TRBV5-1 and TRBJ1-1, the complete variable domain reads KAGVTQTPRYLIKTRGQQVTLSCSPISGHRSVSWYQQTPGQGLQFLFEYFSETQRNKGNFPGRFSGRQFSNSRSEMNVSTLELGDSALYLCASSQRTGANTEAFFGQGTRLTVV.

This clonotype was counted between two and nine times. The CDR3 here is CAWSVDLDEKLFF. CDR3 nucleotide sequence: TGTGCCTGGAGTGTCGACCTGGATGAAAAACTGTTTTTT. The rearrangement links TRBV30 to TRBJ1-4; D remains unclear. Trimming stripped 0 bases from V and 6 bases from J, with 8 bases between. CDR3 length: 13 amino acids. The germline CDR1 and CDR2 sequences are GTSNPN and SVGIG (reference sequence).

This sequence joins TRBV4-1 and TRBJ2-5, with a possible D match to TRBD2 (5 bases). Germline V gene lookup returns CDR1 MGHRA and CDR2 YSYEKL. The V and J ends lost 6 bases and 1 base respectively, with 18 bases between them. This CDR3 has 16 amino acids. The CDR3 here is CASSAWRPSPQETQYF. Written as DNA, the CDR3 is TGCGCCAGCAGTGCCTGGCGGCCTAGCCCCCAAGAGACCCAGTACTTC.

This chain uses TRBV6-1 with TRBJ1-2; no clear D. CDR1 is MNHNS and CDR2 is SASEGT in the germline V gene. Trimming stripped 10 bases from V and 7 bases from J, with 10 bases between. The CDR3 sequence is 10 residues long. The CDR3 loop reads CATYNTGYTF. The CDR3 DNA follows: TGTGCCACTTATAATACTGGCTACACCTTC.

CDR3 sequence (DNA): TGTGCCAGCAGCCTAGGGACTAGCGGAGGGTTCTACGAGCAGTACTTC. The encoded protein is CASSLGTSGGFYEQYF. The chain couples TRBV5-5 to TRBJ2-7; 11 bases align to TRBD2. The ends lost 4 bases at V and 3 bases at J; junction bases unmatched: 9. Looked up from germline, CDR1 is SGHKS and CDR2 is YYEKEE (reference sequence). The CDR3 spans 16 residues.

V usage is TRBV2 and J usage is TRBJ2-4; 12 positions agree with TRBD2. This CDR3 spans 14 amino acids. V lost 7 bases to trimming and J lost 8 bases; unmatched junction nucleotides: 6. CDR1 is SNHLY and CDR2 is FYNNEI in the germline V gene. As DNA, the CDR3 is TGTGCCAGCACTCCTCGACTAGCGGGAGACATTCAGTACTTC. As protein: CASTPRLAGDIQYF.

This clonotype was observed at least ten times. V gene TRBV6-2 or TRBV6-3 combines with J gene TRBJ2-1; 7 positions match TRBD2. V dropped 5 bases and J dropped 4; count of bases not matched to a gene: 5. Looked up from germline, CDR1 is MNHEY and CDR2 is SVGEGT. This CDR3 spans 14 amino acids. CDR3 in amino acids: CASSTREEYNEQFF. DNA of the CDR3: TGTGCCAGCAGTACCCGGGAGGAATACAATGAGCAGTTCTTC.

This clonotype was recorded at least ten times. V usage is TRBV11-2 and J usage is TRBJ2-7; 13 bases align to TRBD2. V shed 4 bases and J 6 bases; nucleotides not matched to a gene: 3. The CDR3 has 14 amino acids. Germline V gene lookup returns CDR1 SGHAT and CDR2 FQNNGV. CDR3 amino acids: CASSWGLAGSEQYF. CDR3 DNA sequence: TGTGCCAGCAGCTGGGGACTAGCGGGAAGCGAGCAGTACTTC.

CDR3: CASSEFRSNYGYTF. The CDR3 nucleotides read TGTGCCAGCAGTGAATTTAGATCTAACTATGGCTACACCTTC. The V and J genes are TRBV6-1 and TRBJ1-2, with D hard to call. V lost 2 bases and J lost 0, with 7 bases in between. This CDR3 has 14 residues. Germline V lookup: CDR1 MNHNS, CDR2 SASEGT.